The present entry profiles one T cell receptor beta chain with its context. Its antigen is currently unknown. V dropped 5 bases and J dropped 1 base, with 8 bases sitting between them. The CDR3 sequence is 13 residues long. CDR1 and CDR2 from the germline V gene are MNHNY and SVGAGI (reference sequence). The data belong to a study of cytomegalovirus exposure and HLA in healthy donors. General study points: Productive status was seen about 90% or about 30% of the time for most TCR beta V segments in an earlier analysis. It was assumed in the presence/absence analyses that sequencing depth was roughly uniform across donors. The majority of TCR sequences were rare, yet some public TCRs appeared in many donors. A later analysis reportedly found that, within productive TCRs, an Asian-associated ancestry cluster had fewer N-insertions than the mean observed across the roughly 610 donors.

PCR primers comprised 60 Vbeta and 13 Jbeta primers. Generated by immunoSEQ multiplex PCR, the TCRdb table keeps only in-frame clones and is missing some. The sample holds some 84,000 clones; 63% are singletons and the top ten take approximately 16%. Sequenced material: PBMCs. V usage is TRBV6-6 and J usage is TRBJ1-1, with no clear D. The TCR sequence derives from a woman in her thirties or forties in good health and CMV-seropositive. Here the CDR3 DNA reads TGTGCCAGCAGTCCTCTAGAGAACACTGAAGCTTTCTTT. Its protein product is CASSPLENTEAFF.